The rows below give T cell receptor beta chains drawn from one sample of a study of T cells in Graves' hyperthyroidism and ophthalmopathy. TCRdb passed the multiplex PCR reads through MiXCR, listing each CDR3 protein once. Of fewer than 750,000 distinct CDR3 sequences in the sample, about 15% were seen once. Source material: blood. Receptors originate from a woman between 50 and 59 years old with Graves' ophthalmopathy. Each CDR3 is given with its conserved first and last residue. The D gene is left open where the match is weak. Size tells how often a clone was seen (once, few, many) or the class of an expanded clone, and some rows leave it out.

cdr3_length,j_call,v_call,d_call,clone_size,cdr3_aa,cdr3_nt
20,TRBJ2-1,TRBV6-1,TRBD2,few,CASSQYGELGLAGGHNEQFF,TGTGCCAGCAGTCAGTATGGGGAATTGGGACTAGCGGGAGGACACAATGAGCAGTTCTTC
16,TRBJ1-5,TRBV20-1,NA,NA,CSAREMTAWGNQPQHF,TGCAGTGCTAGAGAGATGACAGCTTGGGGCAATCAGCCCCAGCATTTT
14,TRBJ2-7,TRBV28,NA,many,CASSLRGQWYEQYF,TGTGCCAGCAGTTTAAGGGGACAATGGTACGAGCAGTACTTC
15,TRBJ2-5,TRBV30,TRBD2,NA,CAWSIGLAGVKTRYF,TGTGCCTGGAGTATCGGACTAGCGGGCGTAAAGACCCGGTACTTC
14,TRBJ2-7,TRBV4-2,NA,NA,CASSQGGRDYEQYF,TGTGCCAGCAGCCAAGGAGGGAGAGACTACGAGCAGTACTTC
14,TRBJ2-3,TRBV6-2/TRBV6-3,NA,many,CASKLERATDTQYF,TGTGCCAGCAAGTTGGAGCGGGCCACAGATACGCAGTATTTT
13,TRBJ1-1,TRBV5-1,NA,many,CASSLDHPGGAFF,TGCGCCAGCAGCTTGGATCACCCCGGGGGAGCTTTCTTT
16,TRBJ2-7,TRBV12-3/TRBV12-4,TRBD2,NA,CASSFKLAGGPYEQYF,TGTGCCAGCAGTTTTAAACTAGCGGGAGGACCTTACGAGCAGTACTTC
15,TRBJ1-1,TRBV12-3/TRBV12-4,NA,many,CASGGTETINTEAFF,TGTGCCAGCGGGGGGACGGAGACTATAAACACTGAAGCTTTCTTT
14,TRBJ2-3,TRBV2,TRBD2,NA,CASKAGVGTDTQYF,TGTGCCAGTAAAGCGGGAGTGGGCACAGATACGCAGTATTTT
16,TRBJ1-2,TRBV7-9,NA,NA,CASSLVQGLLNYGYTF,TGTGCCAGCAGCTTGGTCCAGGGATTGTTAAACTATGGCTACACCTTC
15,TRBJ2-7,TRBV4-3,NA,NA,CASSQVLGGTYEQYF,TGCGCCAGCAGCCAGGTTCTAGGGGGGACCTACGAGCAGTACTTC
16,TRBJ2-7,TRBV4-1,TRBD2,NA,CASSRVGLADTYEQYF,TGCGCCAGCAGCCGCGTTGGACTAGCGGACACCTACGAGCAGTACTTC
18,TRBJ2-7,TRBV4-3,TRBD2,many,CASSQDLRTSGFSYEQYF,TGCGCCAGCAGCCAAGACCTACGGACTAGCGGGTTCTCCTACGAGCAGTACTTC
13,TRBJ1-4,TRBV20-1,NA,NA,CSALPATNEKLFF,TGCAGTGCCCTCCCCGCAACTAATGAAAAACTGTTTTTT
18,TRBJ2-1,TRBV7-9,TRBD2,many,CASSLRLAGELRGNEQFF,TGTGCCAGCAGCTTACGACTAGCGGGAGAGCTGCGGGGGAATGAGCAGTTCTTC
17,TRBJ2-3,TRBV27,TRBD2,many,CASSGLAGTIAADTQYF,TGTGCCAGCAGTGGACTAGCGGGAACCATCGCCGCAGATACGCAGTATTTT
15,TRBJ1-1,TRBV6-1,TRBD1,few,CASRPGQGRGTEAFF,TGTGCCAGCAGACCGGGACAGGGACGGGGTACTGAAGCTTTCTTT
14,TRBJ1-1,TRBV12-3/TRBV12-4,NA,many,CASSSLSGETEAFF,TGTGCCAGCAGTTCCTTATCTGGGGAAACTGAAGCTTTCTTT
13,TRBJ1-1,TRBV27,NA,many,CASSRGLNTEAFF,TGTGCCAGCTCACGAGGCCTGAACACTGAAGCTTTCTTT
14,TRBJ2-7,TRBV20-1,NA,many,CSARDPRTVYEQYF,TGCAGTGCTAGAGATCCCCGGACAGTCTACGAGCAGTACTTC
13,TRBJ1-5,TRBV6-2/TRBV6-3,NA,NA,CASSFTGDQPQHF,TGTGCCAGCAGTTTTACTGGTGATCAGCCCCAGCATTTT
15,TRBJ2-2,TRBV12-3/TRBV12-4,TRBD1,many,CASRTGALNTGELFF,TGTGCCAGCAGAACAGGGGCGCTGAACACCGGGGAGCTGTTTTTT
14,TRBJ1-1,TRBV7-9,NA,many,CASSLKGVITEAFF,TGTGCCAGCAGCTTAAAGGGTGTGATTACTGAAGCTTTCTTT
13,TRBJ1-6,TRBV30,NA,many,CAWRRPGSSPLHF,TGTGCCTGGAGGCGTCCAGGGAGTTCACCCCTCCACTTT
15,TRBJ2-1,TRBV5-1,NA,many,CASSSRVGQGGEQFF,TGCGCCAGCAGCTCCCGGGTAGGCCAGGGTGGTGAGCAGTTCTTC
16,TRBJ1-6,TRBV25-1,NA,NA,CASRTRAGRRDSPLHF,TGTGCCAGCAGGACACGGGCGGGGCGCCGAGATTCACCCCTCCACTTT
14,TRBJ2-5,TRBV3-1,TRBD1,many,CASSRIDRVETQYF,TGTGCCAGCAGCCGAATCGACAGGGTGGAGACCCAGTACTTC
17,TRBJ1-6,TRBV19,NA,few,CASSIKGGDYSFSPLHF,TGTGCCAGTAGTATTAAGGGCGGTGATTATAGTTTTTCACCCCTCCACTTT
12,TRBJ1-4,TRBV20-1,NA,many,CSARNVNEKLFF,TGCAGTGCCCGAAACGTAAATGAAAAACTGTTTTTT
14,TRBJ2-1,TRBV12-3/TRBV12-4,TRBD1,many,CASRDAGGNNEQFF,TGTGCCAGCAGAGACGCAGGGGGCAACAATGAGCAGTTCTTC